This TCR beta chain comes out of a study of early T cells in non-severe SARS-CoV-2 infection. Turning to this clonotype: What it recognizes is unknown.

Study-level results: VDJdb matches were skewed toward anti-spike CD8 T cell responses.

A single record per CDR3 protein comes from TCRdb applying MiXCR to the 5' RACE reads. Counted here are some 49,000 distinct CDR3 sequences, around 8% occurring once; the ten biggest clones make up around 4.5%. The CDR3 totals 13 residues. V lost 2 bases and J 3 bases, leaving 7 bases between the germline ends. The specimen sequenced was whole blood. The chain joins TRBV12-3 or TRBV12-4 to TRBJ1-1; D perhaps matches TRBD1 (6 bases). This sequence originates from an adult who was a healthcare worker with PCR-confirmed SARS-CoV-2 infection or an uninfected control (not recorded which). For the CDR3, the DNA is TGTGCCAGCAGTTTATCAGGGGACACTGAAGCTTTCTTT. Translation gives CASSLSGDTEAFF.